What follows are 22 T cell receptor beta chains derived from one specimen sequenced in a study of patients and donors after allogeneic stem cell transplantation. TCRdb processed the RT-PCR reads anew with MiXCR; each CDR3 protein has one entry. This sample has 900,000 to 1,000,000 distinct CDR3 sequences, with more than 15% found just once. Sequencing was carried out using blood, either unsorted or a sorted T cell fraction (not recorded which). The origin of the receptors is a human donor who was either an allogeneic HSCT recipient or a stem cell or donor lymphocyte infusion donor (not recorded which). It is not recorded whose cells these are; they may come from a transplant donor.

This clonotype occurred a few times. The chain is built from TRBV5-5 and TRBJ2-5, with 9 bases aligning to TRBD1. Germline assignment: CDR1 SGHKS and CDR2 YYEKEE (reference sequence). The CDR3 spans 14 residues. J was trimmed by 3 bases and V by 6 bases; bases with no gene match: 6. Here the CDR3 DNA reads TGTGCCAGCACCCGAGACAGGGGGAAAGAGACCCAGTACTTC. This encodes CASTRDRGKETQYF.

V gene TRBV12-3 or TRBV12-4 combines with J gene TRBJ1-1; no firm D call. This CDR3 region has 12 residues. Trimming stripped 2 bases from V and 4 bases from J, with 5 bases between. The CDR3, as DNA: TGTGCCAGCAGTTTATTTCTCACTGAAGCTTTCTTT. It encodes CASSLFLTEAFF.

This rearrangement joins TRBV9 to TRBJ1-1, with D possibly TRBD1 on 6 matching bases. CDR1 is SGDLS, CDR2 YYNGEE, per germline. Trimming took 2 bases from V and 3 from J, leaving 11 bases between them. There are 14 residues in the CDR3. The CDR3 DNA is TGTGCCAGCAGCGTCGGACAGACCTACACTGAAGCTTTCTTT. Translating gives CASSVGQTYTEAFF.

The chain recombines TRBV4-2 with TRBJ2-3; 11 bases map to TRBD2. The CDR3 length is 17 residues. The V gene's germline CDR1 is LGHNA and CDR2 YNFKEQ. J was trimmed by 1 base and V by 0 bases; bases with no gene match: 3. The CDR3 DNA reads as TGTGCCAGCAGCCAAGACTTACTAGCGGGGGGCACAGATACGCAGTATTTT. Translated, it gives CASSQDLLAGGTDTQYF.

The chain joins TRBV19 to TRBJ1-2, with D unclear. The germline gives CDR1 LNHDA, CDR2 SQIVND (reference sequence). The CDR3 is made up of 15 amino acids. The V end was cut by 1 base, the J end by 6 bases, with 15 bases between. The CDR3 nucleotides are TGTGCCAGTAGTATAGTTAACCGGGAGGGCGATGGCTACACCTTC. As protein: CASSIVNREGDGYTF.

The chain uses TRBV5-1 and TRBJ1-4; D is possibly TRBD1 (6 bases). Germline loops: CDR1 SGHRS, CDR2 YFSETQ. Trimming left V 7 bases short and J 4 bases short, with 11 bases between. The CDR3 length is 13 residues. CDR3 in amino acids: CASAGGGNEKLFF. CDR3 nucleotides: TGCGCCAGCGCGGGGGGCGGTAATGAAAAACTGTTTTTT.

The table lists this clonotype with a few counts. The gene calls are TRBV29-1 and TRBJ2-3; 13 bases line up with TRBD2. Losses at the gene ends were 7 bases for V and 3 bases for J; bases not matched to a gene: 10. Germline-derived CDR1 and CDR2 are SQVTM and ANQGSEA. The CDR3 sequence is 16 residues long. In nucleotides, the CDR3 is TGCAGCGCCTCTGGGTTGACTAGCGGGAGGACAGATACGCAGTATTTT. Protein product: CSASGLTSGRTDTQYF.

There are a few counts of this clonotype. The chain combines TRBV2 with TRBJ1-2; a weak D match, TRBD1 (5 bases). Trimming took 6 bases from V and 0 from J, leaving 17 bases between them. Germline V gene data show CDR1 as SNHLY and CDR2 as FYNNEI. The CDR3 has 16 residues. The CDR3 is CASRSGLSVSNYGYTF. In DNA, the CDR3 is TGTGCCAGCAGGTCGGGACTCAGTGTCTCTAACTATGGCTACACCTTC.

In its sample, this clonotype was seen many times. The genes are TRBV27 and TRBJ1-1, with TRBD1 identical over 9 bases. V lost 2 bases to trimming and J lost 4 bases; unmatched junction nucleotides: 5. CDR1 and CDR2 from the germline V gene are MNHEY and SMNVEV (reference sequence). The CDR3 totals 15 residues. The CDR3 region is CASSLPGQGITEAFF. The CDR3 DNA follows: TGTGCCAGCAGTTTACCCGGACAGGGGATCACTGAAGCTTTCTTT.

Only a few counts were recorded for this clonotype. The chain couples TRBV3-1 to TRBJ1-5, with D unresolved. Germline values: CDR1 LGHDT, CDR2 YNNKEL (reference sequence). Trimming cost V 1 base and J 1 base, with 17 bases left between them. CDR3 length: 18 amino acids. CDR3 protein: CASSQGQRPPRSNQPQHF. In nucleotides, the CDR3 is TGTGCCAGCAGCCAAGGGCAACGGCCTCCGAGAAGCAATCAGCCCCAGCATTTT.

V is TRBV5-6 and J is TRBJ2-1; D uncertain. The V and J ends lost 1 base and 2 bases respectively, with 10 bases between them. Looked up from germline, CDR1 is SGHDT and CDR2 is YYEEEE. The CDR3 is 15 residues long. In nucleotides, the CDR3 is TGTGCCAGCAGCTTGCTCAGGACCACCTACAATGAGCAGTTCTTC. This sequence encodes CASSLLRTTYNEQFF.

The chain carries TRBV12-3 or TRBV12-4 and TRBJ2-7; the D gene is possibly TRBD2 (6 bases). CDR3 length: 13 amino acids. V lost 6 bases and J lost 3, with 12 bases in between. The CDR3 bases are TGTGCCAGCAGCCCTGCGGGGAACTACGAGCAGTACTTC. Translating it yields CASSPAGNYEQYF.

This clonotype was found a few times. This chain uses TRBV12-3 or TRBV12-4 with TRBJ1-5; no reliable D call. CDR3 length: 12 residues. The V end lost 0 bases, the J end lost 11 bases, and 8 bases lay between the germline ends. CDR3 in amino acids: CASSLAPWAQHF. As DNA, the CDR3 is TGTGCCAGCAGTTTAGCGCCCTGGGCCCAGCATTTT.

This clonotype was detected only a few times. The chain employs TRBV4-3 and TRBJ2-7; D gene ambiguous. Per germline, CDR1 LGHNA and CDR2 YSLEER. The CDR3 length is 14 residues. The V end was cut by 0 bases, the J end by 0 bases, with 6 bases between. CDR3 protein: CASSQDVTSYEQYF. DNA of the CDR3: TGCGCCAGCAGCCAAGATGTGACCTCCTACGAGCAGTACTTC.

The chain recombines TRBV5-6 with TRBJ2-1; 9 bases are shared with TRBD1. Germline lookup yields CDR1 SGHDT and CDR2 YYEEEE. V gave up 4 bases and J gave up 3 bases; unmatched junction bases: 2. The CDR3 has 14 amino acids. CDR3 coding DNA: TGTGCCAGCAGCCGGGACAGGGACTACAATGAGCAGTTCTTC. This sequence encodes CASSRDRDYNEQFF.

This clonotype was seen a handful of times. V is TRBV12-3 or TRBV12-4 and J is TRBJ2-7, with D unclear. The germline V and J ends were trimmed by 2 bases and 6 bases, with 14 bases remaining between them. There are 14 residues in the CDR3. The CDR3 loop is CASSLSGGRVEQYF. The CDR3, as DNA: TGTGCCAGCAGTTTATCGGGTGGAAGGGTCGAGCAGTACTTC.

This clonotype was seen at least ten times. The rearrangement joins TRBV20-1 to TRBJ2-4; maybe TRBD1 (5 bases). This CDR3 has 11 amino acids. Per germline, CDR1 DFQATT and CDR2 SNEGSKA (reference sequence). V was clipped by 6 bases and J by 6 bases, with 9 bases between them. This CDR3 is CSARQTNIQYF. CDR3 bases: TGCAGTGCCCGACAGACAAACATTCAGTACTTC.

This clonotype has a handful of counts. The chain links TRBV29-1 to TRBJ1-3, with D tentatively TRBD1 (6 bases). V was shortened by 2 bases and J by 4 bases, with 15 bases between the two germline ends. Germline V lookup: CDR1 SQVTM, CDR2 ANQGSEA. This CDR3 spans 15 amino acids. The CDR3 region has the DNA TGCAGCGTTGAACTCCGGGGGGGCGGAGGAAACACCATATATTTT. Its translation is CSVELRGGGGNTIYF.

The chain uses TRBV5-1 and TRBJ1-1; D unresolved. This CDR3 has 15 residues. Per the germline V gene, CDR1 is SGHRS and CDR2 is YFSETQ. The ends were cut back, 4 bases at V and 1 base at J, with 14 bases in the middle. Here the CDR3 reads CASSRTGRSNTEAFF. The CDR3 DNA reads TGCGCCAGCAGCCGTACCGGGAGGTCGAACACTGAAGCTTTCTTT.

V gene TRBV11-2 combines with J gene TRBJ2-7; 9 nucleotides match TRBD2. The CDR3 spans 15 residues. J lost 0 bases, V lost 5 bases, and 5 bases had no gene match. CDR1 SGHAT and CDR2 FQNNGV come from the germline V gene. The CDR3 is CASSPVAGVSYEQYF. The CDR3 coding sequence is TGTGCCAGCAGCCCCGTAGCGGGGGTCTCCTACGAGCAGTACTTC.

The chain has TRBV7-9 and TRBJ1-4; D uncertain. This CDR3 has 16 amino acids. The germline V gene has CDR1 SEHNR and CDR2 FQNEAQ (reference sequence). With 0 bases removed from V and 8 bases from J, the gap between germline ends came to 16 bases. CDR3 in amino acids: CASSLAFGEVKEKLFF. In DNA form, the CDR3 reads TGTGCCAGCAGCTTAGCGTTCGGGGAGGTAAAAGAAAAACTGTTTTTT.

This clonotype was found a few times. The chain's CDR3 is CASSAGGITYEQYF. CDR3 bases: TGTGCCAGCAGTGCCGGCGGGATTACCTACGAGCAGTACTTC. The chain joins TRBV2 to TRBJ2-7; perhaps TRBD2 as D (6 bases). The V end was cut by 4 bases, the J end by 2 bases, with 12 bases between. Germline V gene data show CDR1 as SNHLY and CDR2 as FYNNEI. The CDR3 loop spans 14 amino acids.